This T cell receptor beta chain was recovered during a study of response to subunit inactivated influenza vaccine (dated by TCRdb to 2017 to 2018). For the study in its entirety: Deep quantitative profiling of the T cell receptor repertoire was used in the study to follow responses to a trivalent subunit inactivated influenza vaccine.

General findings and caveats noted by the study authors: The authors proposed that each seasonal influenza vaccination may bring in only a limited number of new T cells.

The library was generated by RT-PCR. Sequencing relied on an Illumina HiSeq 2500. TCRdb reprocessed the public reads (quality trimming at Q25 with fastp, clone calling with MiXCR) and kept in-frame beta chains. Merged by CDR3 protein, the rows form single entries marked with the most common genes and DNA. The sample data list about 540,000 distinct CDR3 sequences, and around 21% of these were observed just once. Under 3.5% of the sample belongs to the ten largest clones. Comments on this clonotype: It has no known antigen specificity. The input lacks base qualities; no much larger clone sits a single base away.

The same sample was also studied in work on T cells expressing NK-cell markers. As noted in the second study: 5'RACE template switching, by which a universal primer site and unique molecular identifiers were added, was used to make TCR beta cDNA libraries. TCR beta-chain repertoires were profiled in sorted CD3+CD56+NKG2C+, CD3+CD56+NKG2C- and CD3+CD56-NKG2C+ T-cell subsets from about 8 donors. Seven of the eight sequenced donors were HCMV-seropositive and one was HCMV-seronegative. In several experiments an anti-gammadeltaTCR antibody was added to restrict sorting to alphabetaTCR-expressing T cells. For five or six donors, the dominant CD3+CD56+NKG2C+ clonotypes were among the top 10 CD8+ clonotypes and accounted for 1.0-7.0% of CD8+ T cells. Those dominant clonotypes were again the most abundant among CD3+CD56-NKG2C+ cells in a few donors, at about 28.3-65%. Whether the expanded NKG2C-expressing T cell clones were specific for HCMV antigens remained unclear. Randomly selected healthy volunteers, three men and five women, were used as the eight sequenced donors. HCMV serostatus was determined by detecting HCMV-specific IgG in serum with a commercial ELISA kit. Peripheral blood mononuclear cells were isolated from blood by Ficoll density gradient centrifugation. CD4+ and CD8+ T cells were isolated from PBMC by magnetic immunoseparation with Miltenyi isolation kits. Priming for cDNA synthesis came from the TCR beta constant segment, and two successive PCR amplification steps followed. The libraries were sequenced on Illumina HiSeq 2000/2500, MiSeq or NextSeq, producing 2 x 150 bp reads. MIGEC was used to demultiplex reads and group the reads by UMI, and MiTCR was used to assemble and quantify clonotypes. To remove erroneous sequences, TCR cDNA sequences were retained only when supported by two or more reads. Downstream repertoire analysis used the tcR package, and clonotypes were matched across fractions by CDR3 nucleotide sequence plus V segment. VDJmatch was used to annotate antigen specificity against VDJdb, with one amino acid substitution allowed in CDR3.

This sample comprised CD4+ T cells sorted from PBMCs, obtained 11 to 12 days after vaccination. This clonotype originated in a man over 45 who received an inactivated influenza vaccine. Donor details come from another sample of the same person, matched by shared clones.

The CDR3 in this case is CSARQGGDGGYTF. The sequenced DNA is TGCAGTGCTAGACAGGGAGGTGACGGCGGCTACACCTTC. Here the chain combines TRBV20-1 and TRBJ1-2; tentative D gene TRBD1, with 5 bases matching. Trimming costs V 2 bases and J 8 bases, and their ends lie 15 bases apart. The CDR3 contains 13 residues, cysteine and phenylalanine counted. The retained sequence is limited to the CDR3, 39 bases, with the frame set at the first base. The germline V gene (reference sequence) yields DFQATT for CDR1 and SNEGSKA for CDR2.